This TCR beta chain was documented in a study of blood T cell repertoires in COVID-19. V shed 0 bases and J 9 bases; nucleotides not matched to a gene: 6. The CDR3 sequence is 15 residues long. Germline values: CDR1 LGHNA, CDR2 YSLEER. TCRdb keeps only in-frame clones here, not all; method: immunoSEQ multiplex PCR. The sample lists around 170,000 clones, about 90% occurring once. Sequencing input: PBMCs or T cells enriched from blood (not recorded which). This clonotype was obtained from a woman under 30 who had recovered from COVID-19. This sequence joins TRBV4-3 and TRBJ1-5, with 9 bases matching TRBD1. The CDR3 bases are TGCGCCAGCAGCCAAGATCTAACAGGGGGCCGGCCCCAGCATTTT. Protein: CASSQDLTGGRPQHF.